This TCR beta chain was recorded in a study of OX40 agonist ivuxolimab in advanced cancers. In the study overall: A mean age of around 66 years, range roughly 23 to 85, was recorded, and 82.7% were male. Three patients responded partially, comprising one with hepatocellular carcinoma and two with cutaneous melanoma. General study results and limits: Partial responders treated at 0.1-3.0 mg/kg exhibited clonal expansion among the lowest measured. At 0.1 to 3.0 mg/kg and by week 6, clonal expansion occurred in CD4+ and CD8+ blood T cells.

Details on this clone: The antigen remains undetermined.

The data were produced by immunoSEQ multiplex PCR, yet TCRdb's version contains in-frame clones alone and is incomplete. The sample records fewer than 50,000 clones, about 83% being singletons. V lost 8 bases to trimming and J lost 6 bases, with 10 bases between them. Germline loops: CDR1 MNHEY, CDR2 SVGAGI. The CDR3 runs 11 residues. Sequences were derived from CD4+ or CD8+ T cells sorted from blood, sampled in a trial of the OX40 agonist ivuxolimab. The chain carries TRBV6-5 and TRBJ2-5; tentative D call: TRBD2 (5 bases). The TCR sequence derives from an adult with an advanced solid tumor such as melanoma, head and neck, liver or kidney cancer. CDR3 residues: CASDRGQTQYF. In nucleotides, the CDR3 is TGTGCCAGCGATCGAGGGCAGACCCAGTACTTC.